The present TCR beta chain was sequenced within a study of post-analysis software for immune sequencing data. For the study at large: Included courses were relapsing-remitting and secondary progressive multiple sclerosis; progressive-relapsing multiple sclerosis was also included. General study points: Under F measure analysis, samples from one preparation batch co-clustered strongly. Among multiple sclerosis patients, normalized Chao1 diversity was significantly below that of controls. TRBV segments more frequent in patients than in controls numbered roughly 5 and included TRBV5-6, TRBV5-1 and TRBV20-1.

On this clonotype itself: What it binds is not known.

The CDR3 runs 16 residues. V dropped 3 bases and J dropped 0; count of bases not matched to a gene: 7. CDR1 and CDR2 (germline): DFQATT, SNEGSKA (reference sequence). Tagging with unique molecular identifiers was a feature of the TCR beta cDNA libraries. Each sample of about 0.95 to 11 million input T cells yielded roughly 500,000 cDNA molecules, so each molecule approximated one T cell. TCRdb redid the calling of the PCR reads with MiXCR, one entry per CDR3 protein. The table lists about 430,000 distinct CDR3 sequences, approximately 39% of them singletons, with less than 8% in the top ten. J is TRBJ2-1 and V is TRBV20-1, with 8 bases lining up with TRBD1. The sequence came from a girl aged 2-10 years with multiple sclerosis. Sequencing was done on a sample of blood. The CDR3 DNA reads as TGCAGTGCTAGTCACAGGGGGGCCCGCTCCTACAATGAGCAGTTCTTC. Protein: CSASHRGARSYNEQFF.